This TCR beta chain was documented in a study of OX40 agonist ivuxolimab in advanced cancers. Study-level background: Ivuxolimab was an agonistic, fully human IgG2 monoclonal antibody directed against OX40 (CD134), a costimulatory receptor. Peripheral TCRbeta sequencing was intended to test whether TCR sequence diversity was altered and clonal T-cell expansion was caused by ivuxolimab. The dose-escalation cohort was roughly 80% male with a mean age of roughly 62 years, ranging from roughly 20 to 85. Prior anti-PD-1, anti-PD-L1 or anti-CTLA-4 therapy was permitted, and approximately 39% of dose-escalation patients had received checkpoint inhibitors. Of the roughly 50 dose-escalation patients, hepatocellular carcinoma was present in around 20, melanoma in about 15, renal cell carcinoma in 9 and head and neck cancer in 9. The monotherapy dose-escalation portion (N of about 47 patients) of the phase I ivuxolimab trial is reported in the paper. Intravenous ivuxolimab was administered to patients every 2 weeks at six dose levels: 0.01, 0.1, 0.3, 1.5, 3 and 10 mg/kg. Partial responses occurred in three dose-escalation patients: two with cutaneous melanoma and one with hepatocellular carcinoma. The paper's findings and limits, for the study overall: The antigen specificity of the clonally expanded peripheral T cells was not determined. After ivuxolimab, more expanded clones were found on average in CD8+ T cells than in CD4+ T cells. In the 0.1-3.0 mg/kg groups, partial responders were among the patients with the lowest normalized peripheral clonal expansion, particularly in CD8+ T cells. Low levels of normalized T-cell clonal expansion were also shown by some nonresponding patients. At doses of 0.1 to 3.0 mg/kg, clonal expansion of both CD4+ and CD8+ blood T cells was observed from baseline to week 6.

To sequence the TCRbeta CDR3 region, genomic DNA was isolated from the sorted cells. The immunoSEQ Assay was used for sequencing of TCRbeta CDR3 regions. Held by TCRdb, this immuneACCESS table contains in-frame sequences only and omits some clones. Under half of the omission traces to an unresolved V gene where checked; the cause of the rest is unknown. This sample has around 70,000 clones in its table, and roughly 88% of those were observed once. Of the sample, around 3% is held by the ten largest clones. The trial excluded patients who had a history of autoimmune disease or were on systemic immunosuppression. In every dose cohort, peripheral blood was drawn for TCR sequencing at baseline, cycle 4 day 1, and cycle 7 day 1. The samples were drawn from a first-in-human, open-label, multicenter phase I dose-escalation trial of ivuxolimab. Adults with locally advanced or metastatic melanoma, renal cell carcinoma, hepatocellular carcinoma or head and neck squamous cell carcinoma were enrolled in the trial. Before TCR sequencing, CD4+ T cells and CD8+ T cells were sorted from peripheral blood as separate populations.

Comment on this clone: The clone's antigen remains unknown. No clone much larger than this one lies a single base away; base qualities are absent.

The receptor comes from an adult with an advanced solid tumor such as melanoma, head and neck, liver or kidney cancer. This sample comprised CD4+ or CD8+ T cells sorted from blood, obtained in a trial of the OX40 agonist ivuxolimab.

The base sequence is TGTGCCAGCAGACCGGGGGCCAGCTACACTGAAGCTTTCTTT. Its protein product is CASRPGASYTEAFF. The chain couples TRBV2 to TRBJ1-1; a tentative D call is TRBD1 (6 bases match). V is pared back by 6 bases and J by 3 bases, with 14 bases lying between the germline termini. Taken from cysteine to phenylalanine, the CDR3 has 14 residues. The read is trimmed to its CDR3 DNA, 42 bases read in frame from base 1. CDR1 SNHLY and CDR2 FYNNEI were looked up in the germline V gene.